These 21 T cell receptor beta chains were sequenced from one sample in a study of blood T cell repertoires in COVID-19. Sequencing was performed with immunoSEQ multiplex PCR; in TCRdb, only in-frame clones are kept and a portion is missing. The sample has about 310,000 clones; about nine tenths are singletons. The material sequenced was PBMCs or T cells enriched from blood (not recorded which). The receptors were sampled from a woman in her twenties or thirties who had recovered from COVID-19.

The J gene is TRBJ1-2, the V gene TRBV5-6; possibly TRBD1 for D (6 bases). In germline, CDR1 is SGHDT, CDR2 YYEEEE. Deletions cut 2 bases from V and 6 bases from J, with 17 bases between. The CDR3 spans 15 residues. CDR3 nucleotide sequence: TGTGCCAGCAGCTTCGGACAGAGCGAGCGACATGGCTACACCTTC. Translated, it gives CASSFGQSERHGYTF. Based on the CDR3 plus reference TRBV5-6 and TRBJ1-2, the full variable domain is DAGVTQSPTHLIKTRGQQVTLRCSPKSGHDTVSWYQQALGQGPQFIFQYYEEEERQRGNFPDRFSGHQFPNYSSELNVNALLLGDSALYLCASSFGQSERHGYTFGSGTRLTVV.

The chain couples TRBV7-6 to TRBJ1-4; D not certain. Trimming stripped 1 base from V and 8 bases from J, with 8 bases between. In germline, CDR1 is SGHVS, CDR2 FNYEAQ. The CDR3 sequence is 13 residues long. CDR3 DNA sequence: TGTGCCAGCAGCTTAGGTGCAGTGGAAAAACTGTTTTTT. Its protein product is CASSLGAVEKLFF.

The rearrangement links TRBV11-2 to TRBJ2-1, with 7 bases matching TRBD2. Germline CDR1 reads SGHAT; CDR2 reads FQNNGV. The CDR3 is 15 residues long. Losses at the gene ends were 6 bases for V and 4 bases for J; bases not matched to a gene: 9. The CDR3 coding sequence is TGTGCCAGCAGACTAGGCGCTAGCGGTTACAATGAGCAGTTCTTC. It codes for CASRLGASGYNEQFF.

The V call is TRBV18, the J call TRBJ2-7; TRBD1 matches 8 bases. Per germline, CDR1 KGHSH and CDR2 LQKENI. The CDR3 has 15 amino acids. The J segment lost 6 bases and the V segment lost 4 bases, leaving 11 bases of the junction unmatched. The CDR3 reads CASSLNRGITGEQYF. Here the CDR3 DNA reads TGTGCCAGCTCACTTAACAGGGGGATCACGGGCGAGCAGTACTTC.

CDR3 coding DNA: TGTGCCAGCAGTTTCGGGTCGGACACTGAAGCTTTCTTT. Protein: CASSFGSDTEAFF. The chain recombines TRBV28 with TRBJ1-1; D is undetermined. Deletions cut 3 bases from V and 3 bases from J, with 8 bases between. Looked up from germline, CDR1 is MDHEN and CDR2 is SYDVKM. The CDR3 runs to 13 residues.

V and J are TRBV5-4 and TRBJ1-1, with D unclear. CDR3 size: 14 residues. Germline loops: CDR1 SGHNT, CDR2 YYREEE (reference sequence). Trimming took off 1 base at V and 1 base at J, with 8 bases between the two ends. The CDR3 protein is CASSLFAGNTEAFF. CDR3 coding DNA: TGTGCCAGCAGCTTGTTCGCGGGGAACACTGAAGCTTTCTTT.

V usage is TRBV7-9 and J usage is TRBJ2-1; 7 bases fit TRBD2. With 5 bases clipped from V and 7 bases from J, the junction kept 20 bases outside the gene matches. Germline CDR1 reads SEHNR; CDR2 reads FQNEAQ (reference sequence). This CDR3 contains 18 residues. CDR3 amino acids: CASSPLLSSGGGRNEQFF. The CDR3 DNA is TGTGCCAGCAGCCCCCTTTTATCTAGCGGAGGTGGGCGGAATGAGCAGTTCTTC.

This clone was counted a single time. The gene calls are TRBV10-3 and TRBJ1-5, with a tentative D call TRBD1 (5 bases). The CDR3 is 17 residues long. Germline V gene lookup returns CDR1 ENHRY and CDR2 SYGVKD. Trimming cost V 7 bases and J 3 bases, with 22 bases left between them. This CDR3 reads CAIIHPRGKRINQPQHF. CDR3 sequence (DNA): TGTGCCATCATCCACCCTAGGGGAAAAAGGATCAATCAGCCCCAGCATTTT.

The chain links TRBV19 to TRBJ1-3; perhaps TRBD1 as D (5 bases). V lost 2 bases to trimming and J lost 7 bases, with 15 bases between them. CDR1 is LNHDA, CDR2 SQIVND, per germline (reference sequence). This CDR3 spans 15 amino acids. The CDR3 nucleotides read TGTGCCAGTAGTATAAGGCAGGGATTATGGAACACCATATATTTT. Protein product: CASSIRQGLWNTIYF.

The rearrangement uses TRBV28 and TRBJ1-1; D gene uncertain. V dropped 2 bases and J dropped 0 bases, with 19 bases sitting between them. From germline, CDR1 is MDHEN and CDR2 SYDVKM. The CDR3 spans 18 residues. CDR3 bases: TGTGCCAGCAGTTTAGGGTTCCGGGATAACTTTATGAACACTGAAGCTTTCTTT. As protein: CASSLGFRDNFMNTEAFF.

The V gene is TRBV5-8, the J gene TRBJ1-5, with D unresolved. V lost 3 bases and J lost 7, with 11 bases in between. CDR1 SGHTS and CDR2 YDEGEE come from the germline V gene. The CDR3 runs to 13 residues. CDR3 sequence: CASSSSVRQPQHF. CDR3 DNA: TGTGCCAGCAGCTCATCGGTGAGGCAGCCCCAGCATTTT.

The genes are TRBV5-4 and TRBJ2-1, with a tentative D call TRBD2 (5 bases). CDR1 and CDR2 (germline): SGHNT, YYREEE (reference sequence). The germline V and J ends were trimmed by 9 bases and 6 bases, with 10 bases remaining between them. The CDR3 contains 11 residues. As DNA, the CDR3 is TGTGCCATCAATGAGGGCAATGAGCAGTTCTTC. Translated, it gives CAINEGNEQFF.

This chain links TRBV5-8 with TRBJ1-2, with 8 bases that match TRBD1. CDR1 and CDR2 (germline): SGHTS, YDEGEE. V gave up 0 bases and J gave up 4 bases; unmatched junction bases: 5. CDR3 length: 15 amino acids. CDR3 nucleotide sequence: TGTGCCAGCAGCTTGGCGCAGGGGGCGACCTATGGCTACACCTTC. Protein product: CASSLAQGATYGYTF.

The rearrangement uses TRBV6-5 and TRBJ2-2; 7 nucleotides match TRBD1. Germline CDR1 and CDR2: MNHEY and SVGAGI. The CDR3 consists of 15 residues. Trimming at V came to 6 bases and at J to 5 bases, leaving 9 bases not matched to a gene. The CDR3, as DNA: TGTGCCAGCAGCCGAGAACAGGGGTTGACCGGGGAGCTGTTTTTT. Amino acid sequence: CASSREQGLTGELFF.

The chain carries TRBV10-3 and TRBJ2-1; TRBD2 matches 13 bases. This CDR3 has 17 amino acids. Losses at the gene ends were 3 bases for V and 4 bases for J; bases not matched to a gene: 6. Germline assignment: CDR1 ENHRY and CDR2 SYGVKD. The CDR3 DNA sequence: TGTGCCATCAGTGACCAGGGACTAGCGGGAATTTACAATGAGCAGTTCTTC. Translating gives CAISDQGLAGIYNEQFF.

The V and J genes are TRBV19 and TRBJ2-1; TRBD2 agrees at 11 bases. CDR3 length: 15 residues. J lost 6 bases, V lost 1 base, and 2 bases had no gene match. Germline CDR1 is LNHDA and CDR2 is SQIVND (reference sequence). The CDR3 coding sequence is TGTGCCAGTAGTATAGTAGCGGGAGGGTTCAATGAGCAGTTCTTC. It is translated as CASSIVAGGFNEQFF.

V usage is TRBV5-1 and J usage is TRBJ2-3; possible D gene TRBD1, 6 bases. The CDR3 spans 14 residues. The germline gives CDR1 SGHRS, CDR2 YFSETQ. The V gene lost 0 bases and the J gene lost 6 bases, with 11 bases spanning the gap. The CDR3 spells CASSLVTGMDTQYF. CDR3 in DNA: TGCGCCAGCAGCTTGGTTACAGGGATGGATACGCAGTATTTT. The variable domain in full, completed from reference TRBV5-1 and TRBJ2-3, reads KAGVTQTPRYLIKTRGQQVTLSCSPISGHRSVSWYQQTPGQGLQFLFEYFSETQRNKGNFPGRFSGRQFSNSRSEMNVSTLELGDSALYLCASSLVTGMDTQYFGPGTRLTVL.

The CDR3 reads CASSELAGAYNEQFF. For the CDR3, the DNA is TGTGCCAGCAGCGAACTAGCGGGGGCTTACAATGAGCAGTTCTTC. The rearrangement joins TRBV7-3 to TRBJ2-1, with TRBD2 identical over 11 bases. V was clipped by 5 bases and J by 4 bases; unmatched bases: 4. The CDR3 has 15 residues. Germline CDR1 reads SGHTA; CDR2 reads FQGTGA.

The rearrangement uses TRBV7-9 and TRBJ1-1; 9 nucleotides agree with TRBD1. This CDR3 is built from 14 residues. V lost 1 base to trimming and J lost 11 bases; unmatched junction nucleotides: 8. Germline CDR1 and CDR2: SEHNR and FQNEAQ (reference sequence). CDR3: CASSLGRTGGNAFF. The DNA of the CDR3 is TGTGCCAGCAGCTTAGGAAGAACAGGGGGCAACGCTTTCTTT.

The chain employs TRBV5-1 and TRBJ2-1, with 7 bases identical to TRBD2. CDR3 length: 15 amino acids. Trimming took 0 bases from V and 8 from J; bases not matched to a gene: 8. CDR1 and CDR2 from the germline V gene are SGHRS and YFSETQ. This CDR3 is CASSLDGGSGHEQFF. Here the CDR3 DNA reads TGCGCCAGCAGCTTGGACGGGGGGAGCGGCCATGAGCAGTTCTTC.

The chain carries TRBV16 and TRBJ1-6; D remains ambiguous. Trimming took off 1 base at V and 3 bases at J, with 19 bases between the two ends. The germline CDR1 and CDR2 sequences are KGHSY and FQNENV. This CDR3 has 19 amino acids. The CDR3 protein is CASSQYWMEGGGYNSPLHF. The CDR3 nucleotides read TGTGCCAGCAGCCAATATTGGATGGAGGGAGGCGGCTATAATTCACCCCTCCACTTT.